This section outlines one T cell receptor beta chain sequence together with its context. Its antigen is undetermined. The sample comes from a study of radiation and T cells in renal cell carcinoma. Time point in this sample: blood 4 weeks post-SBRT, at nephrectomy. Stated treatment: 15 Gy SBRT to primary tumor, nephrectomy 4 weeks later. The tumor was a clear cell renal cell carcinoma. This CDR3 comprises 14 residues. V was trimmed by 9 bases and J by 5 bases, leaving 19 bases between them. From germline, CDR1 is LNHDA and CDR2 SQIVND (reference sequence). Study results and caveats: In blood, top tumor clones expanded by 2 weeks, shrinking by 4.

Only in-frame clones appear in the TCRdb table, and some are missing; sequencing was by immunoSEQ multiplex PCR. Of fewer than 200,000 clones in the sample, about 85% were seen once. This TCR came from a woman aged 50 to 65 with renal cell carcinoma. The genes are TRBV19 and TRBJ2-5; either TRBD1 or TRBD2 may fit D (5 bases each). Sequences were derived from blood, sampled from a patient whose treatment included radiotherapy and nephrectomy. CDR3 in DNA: TGTGCCAGCACCGGGACGGCCCGGACCGAGACCCAGTACTTC. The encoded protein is CASTGTARTETQYF.